Following are 11 T cell receptor beta chains from one sample sequenced in a study of T cells in Graves' hyperthyroidism and ophthalmopathy. The TCR beta CDR3 regions underwent amplification using RNA transcripts as the source. The HTBI primer set was used in a first-round RT-PCR of the TCR CDR3. TCRdb re-called the multiplex PCR reads through MiXCR, storing one row per CDR3 protein. The table lists 130,000 or so distinct CDR3 sequences, roughly 23% of them singletons. The specimen sequenced was blood. The receptors here all came from a woman in her 50s with Graves' hyperthyroidism that later progressed to Graves' ophthalmopathy.

This clonotype occurred many times. The V call is TRBV29-1, the J call TRBJ2-4, with D tentatively TRBD1 or TRBD2 (5 bases each). Germline V gene data show CDR1 as SQVTM and CDR2 as ANQGSEA. The ends were cut back, 1 base at V and 5 bases at J, with 12 bases in the middle. The CDR3 extends over 14 amino acids. DNA of the CDR3: TGCAGCGTTGAAGTGGGACGTAGCCAAAACATTCAGTACTTC. It encodes CSVEVGRSQNIQYF.

This clonotype came up a few times. The chain carries TRBV9 and TRBJ2-5, with D uncertain. V lost 0 bases, J lost 1 base, and 7 bases lay in between. Looked up from germline, CDR1 is SGDLS and CDR2 is YYNGEE. The CDR3 is 14 residues long. CDR3 amino acids: CASSVDAGQETQYF. The CDR3 DNA reads as TGTGCCAGCAGCGTAGACGCAGGCCAAGAGACCCAGTACTTC.

The chain recombines TRBV9 with TRBJ2-3, with D maybe TRBD2 (6 bases). CDR3 length equals 16 residues. The germline gives CDR1 SGDLS, CDR2 YYNGEE. Trimming stripped 1 base from V and 4 bases from J, with 16 bases between. The CDR3: CASSVTLGGAADTQYF. CDR3 DNA: TGTGCCAGCAGCGTAACTCTTGGCGGGGCGGCAGATACGCAGTATTTT.

This clonotype was counted ten times or more. The chain combines TRBV3-1 with TRBJ2-5, with TRBD2 identical over 7 bases. Per the germline V gene, CDR1 is LGHDT and CDR2 is YNNKEL (reference sequence). This CDR3 spans 15 amino acids. V dropped 0 bases and J dropped 4; count of bases not matched to a gene: 5. The CDR3 nucleotides read TGTGCCAGCAGCCAAGATCGAGGGAGGGGAGAGACCCAGTACTTC. Encoded protein: CASSQDRGRGETQYF.

This clonotype was seen ten or more times. Mismatch with germline at one junction end may stem from a read error. The V gene is TRBV6-1, the J gene TRBJ1-3; 7 positions match TRBD1. Germline loops: CDR1 MNHNS, CDR2 SASEGT. CDR3 length: 15 amino acids. The CDR3 sequence is CASRQGQIAGNPIYF. As DNA, the CDR3 is TGTGCCAGCAGGCAGGGACAGATTGCTGGAAACCCCATATATTTT.

The chain combines TRBV19 with TRBJ2-1; 10 positions agree with TRBD2. The germline V gene has CDR1 LNHDA and CDR2 SQIVND (reference sequence). The CDR3 consists of 16 residues. V was pared by 5 bases and J by 4 bases, with 8 bases of the junction left unmatched. CDR3 protein: CASSSLGSGGYNEQFF. The CDR3 DNA reads as TGTGCCAGTAGTTCCCTGGGTAGCGGGGGGTACAATGAGCAGTTCTTC.

This clonotype was observed at least ten times. The chain uses TRBV28 and TRBJ1-4, with TRBD1 matching over 7 bases. This CDR3 has 17 residues. Germline V gives CDR1 MDHEN, CDR2 SYDVKM. V dropped 3 bases and J dropped 5; count of bases not matched to a gene: 12. CDR3 nucleotide sequence: TGTGCCAGCAGTTTTCGCCCACAAACAGGGGCAAATGAAAAACTGTTTTTT. Amino acid sequence: CASSFRPQTGANEKLFF.

The chain employs TRBV3-1 and TRBJ1-1; no definite D call. V lost 4 bases and J lost 1, with 13 bases in between. The CDR3 has 15 amino acids. In germline, CDR1 is LGHDT, CDR2 YNNKEL (reference sequence). CDR3 nucleotide sequence: TGTGCCAGCAGCCTCGGAGAAAGACAGAACACTGAAGCTTTCTTT. The encoded protein is CASSLGERQNTEAFF.

This chain joins TRBV28 and TRBJ1-3; D uncertain. CDR1 and CDR2 from the germline V gene are MDHEN and SYDVKM. The CDR3 consists of 14 residues. V lost 8 bases and J lost 0, with 11 bases in between. In DNA, the CDR3 is TGTGCCAGCCGAGGTAGGAACTCTGGAAACACCATATATTTT. Translation gives CASRGRNSGNTIYF.

This clonotype was counted many times. The V call is TRBV6-1, the J call TRBJ2-5, with 8 bases that match TRBD2. The CDR3 extends over 13 amino acids. The germline CDR1 and CDR2 sequences are MNHNS and SASEGT. V shed 10 bases and J 1 base; nucleotides not matched to a gene: 5. The CDR3 here is CATHLAGQETQYF. The CDR3 region has the DNA TGTGCCACCCACCTAGCGGGCCAAGAGACCCAGTACTTC.

Ten or more counts support this clonotype. The gene calls are TRBV18 and TRBJ1-1; D may be TRBD1 (5 bases). The germline V and J ends were trimmed by 6 bases and 2 bases, with 16 bases remaining between them. The CDR3 has 15 amino acids. Looked up from germline, CDR1 is KGHSH and CDR2 is LQKENI. The CDR3 region has the DNA TGTGCCAGCTCCCAAAGGGACTCCAGAAACACTGAAGCTTTCTTT. As protein: CASSQRDSRNTEAFF.